This TCR beta chain stems from a study of shared clonotypes between healthy human individuals. The test was conducted at deep level. Original processing notes: ImmunoSEQ output held junction-only sequences without quality scores, so filtering differed. The assay was immunoSEQ multiplex PCR, and TCRdb's table has in-frame clones only and misses some. D and trimming were read from the DNA, whereas the V and J calls and clone size are those reported in that table. In the table there are approximately 480,000 clones, approximately 79% of which are singletons. CDR3 length: 15 residues. CDR1 and CDR2 from the germline V gene are SGHTA and FQGTGA. With 1 base clipped from V and 4 bases from J, the junction kept 4 bases outside the gene matches.

The sequence was obtained from a middle-aged woman in good health. Some clones in this sample may be carry-over from other donors' samples. The V and J genes are TRBV7-3 and TRBJ2-1; 7 bases are a match to TRBD2. The sample was PBMCs. CDR3 nucleotides: TGTGCCAGCAGCTTAATCGGGACTATATACAATGAGCAGTTCTTC. Its translation: CASSLIGTIYNEQFF.